These T cell receptor beta chains were read from a single sample in a study of T cells in Graves' hyperthyroidism and ophthalmopathy. TCRdb fed the multiplex PCR reads into MiXCR, producing one record per CDR3 protein. The sample includes around 800,000 distinct CDR3 sequences, more than 30% seen only once; the top ten take about 8.9%. Input material: blood. The receptors come from a man aged 18 to 30 with Graves' hyperthyroidism. The CDR3 runs from the conserved cysteine through the conserved F or W. A D gene is named only where the DNA matches it firmly. A clone size is listed for some rows: how often the clone was seen (once, few, many), or a class if it is expanded.

CDR3 length	clone size	V gene	J gene	D gene	CDR3 DNA	CDR3 protein
15	NA	TRBV10-3	TRBJ2-5	TRBD2	TGTGCCATCAGTGCGGGCGGGGGGGTCCAAGAGACCCAGTACTTC	CAISAGGGVQETQYF
12	NA	TRBV20-1	TRBJ2-3	NA	TGCAGCTTGCCAAGCGGCACAGATACGCAGTATTTT	CSLPSGTDTQYF
13	many	TRBV13	TRBJ1-1	NA	TGTGCCAGCAGCAGAGGTAGGGACACTGAAGCTTTCTTT	CASSRGRDTEAFF
15	few	TRBV9	TRBJ1-1	NA	TGTGCCAGCAGCGCCGCTGACCGGTTTAGCACTGAAGCTTTCTTT	CASSAADRFSTEAFF
14	NA	TRBV12-3/TRBV12-4	TRBJ1-1	NA	TGTGCCAGCAGTGGCTTGACAGACTACACTGAAGCTTTCTTT	CASSGLTDYTEAFF
15	few	TRBV25-1	TRBJ2-7	NA	TGTGCCAGCAGTTTGGTGAGTGGGAGTCTTCACGAGCAGTACTTC	CASSLVSGSLHEQYF
11	NA	TRBV29-1	TRBJ2-5	TRBD1	TGCAGCTTAGACAGGGAAGAGACCCAGTACTTC	CSLDREETQYF
16	NA	TRBV9	TRBJ2-5	TRBD2	TGTGCCAGCAGCGTAGGTTCTAGCGGACCTCCGGAGGACCAGTACTTC	CASSVGSSGPPEDQYF
17	NA	TRBV14	TRBJ2-6	NA	TGTGCCAGCAGCGACCAAGCAGGGGCCTCTGGGACCAACGTCCTGACTTTC	CASSDQAGASGTNVLTF
13	many	TRBV7-8	TRBJ2-5	NA	TGTGCCAGCAGCCTCGGTGACAGGGAGACCCAGTACTTC	CASSLGDRETQYF
15	NA	TRBV4-1	TRBJ2-7	TRBD1	TGCGCCAGCAGCCTAACACAGGGGGCAGTCGACGAGCAGTACTTC	CASSLTQGAVDEQYF
11	many	TRBV2	TRBJ1-1	NA	TGTGCCAGCAGAAGCGCGGTAGGAGCTTTCTTT	CASRSAVGAFF
15	NA	TRBV7-9	TRBJ2-7	NA	TGTGCCAGCAGCTTCCCGGCATTCATTCCCGACGAGCAGTACTTC	CASSFPAFIPDEQYF
15	NA	TRBV11-2	TRBJ1-3	NA	TGTGCCAGCAGCTCCCCAGGGACGTACGGAAACACCATATATTTT	CASSSPGTYGNTIYF
17	NA	TRBV4-2	TRBJ1-4	TRBD1	TGTGCCAGCAGCCAAGATCCCCAAGACAGGGATCGACAAAAACTGTTTTTT	CASSQDPQDRDRQKLFF
14	NA	TRBV10-3	TRBJ2-7	NA	TGTGCTATCAGTGACGACGACTCGGCCTACGAGCAGTACTTC	CAISDDDSAYEQYF
15	few	TRBV7-3	TRBJ1-1	NA	TGCGCCAGCAGCCAAGAGGGTCGGTTTAACACTGAAGCTTTCTTT	CASSQEGRFNTEAFF
15	NA	TRBV7-9	TRBJ2-2	NA	TGTGCCAGCAGCCTCCTAGTGGGATACACCGGGGAGCTGTTTTTT	CASSLLVGYTGELFF
15	NA	TRBV19	TRBJ1-5	NA	TGTGCCACTACCTTGACGGGGGGGAGCAATCAGCCCCAGCATTTT	CATTLTGGSNQPQHF
13	many	TRBV29-1	TRBJ1-1	TRBD1	TGCAGCGCCGCGGGACAGCAAAACACTGAAGCTTTCTTT	CSAAGQQNTEAFF
17	NA	TRBV5-1	TRBJ2-2	NA	TGCGCCAGCAGCTTGGGAGACCTCAGTACTAACACCGGGGAGCTGTTTTTT	CASSLGDLSTNTGELFF
16	once	TRBV9	TRBJ1-2	TRBD1	TGTGCCAGCAGCTTAGCCGGGACAGAGGCTAACTATGGCTACACCTTC	CASSLAGTEANYGYTF
14	NA	TRBV5-1	TRBJ1-2	TRBD1	TGCGCCAGCAGCTGGACGACAGGGAACTATGGCTACACCTTC	CASSWTTGNYGYTF
13	NA	TRBV29-1	TRBJ2-7	NA	TGCAGCGTTGAAGAACGCTCCCTCTACGAGCAGTACTTC	CSVEERSLYEQYF
15	few	TRBV19	TRBJ2-7	NA	TGTGCCAGTAGTATAGAAGTAGCGAGCCCCTACGAGCAGTACTTC	CASSIEVASPYEQYF
14	many	TRBV29-1	TRBJ2-6	NA	TGCAGCGTTGAACCGATCTCCGGGGCCAACGTCCTGACTTTC	CSVEPISGANVLTF
16	NA	TRBV7-7	TRBJ1-5	TRBD1	TGTGCTAGCAGCTTATGGGACAGTTATAGCAATCAGCCCCAGCATTTT	CASSLWDSYSNQPQHF
14	many	TRBV20-1	TRBJ2-7	TRBD1	TGCAGTGCGCTACTCGGGACAGGGCTTTACGAGCAGTACTTC	CSALLGTGLYEQYF
13	many	TRBV29-1	TRBJ2-2	NA	TGCAGCGTTGAAACAGAAAACACCGGGGAGCTGTTTTTT	CSVETENTGELFF
14	few	TRBV7-8	TRBJ1-5	NA	TGTGCCAGCAGCTTAGCGGTCAGCAATCAGCCCCAGCATTTT	CASSLAVSNQPQHF
16	NA	TRBV7-8	TRBJ2-2	TRBD2	TGTGCCAGCAGCTCGGGAATAGCGGGGGGAAACGGGGAGCTGTTTTTT	CASSSGIAGGNGELFF
17	NA	TRBV7-6	TRBJ1-6	TRBD1	TGTGCCAGCAGCCAAAAACGACAGGGGACAGCCAATTCACCCCTCCACTTT	CASSQKRQGTANSPLHF
13	NA	TRBV29-1	TRBJ2-7	NA	TGCAGCGCGGCCGGGCCCAACACCGGGGAGCAGTACTTC	CSAAGPNTGEQYF